This TCR beta chain was observed in a study of human T cells and chemical hapten exposure. Study-level findings and limits: After DPC sensitization, TCRs above 1 in 1000 frequency showed no change.

As the library was built, unique molecular identifiers were attached to individual cDNA molecules. Study processing details: TCRs per sample had a median of roughly 96,000 and ranged from 23,224 to 690,600. TCRdb analysed the RACE reads with MiXCR anew, one entry per CDR3 protein. What appears here as the V and J calls and clone size reflects TCRdb's work, not the paper's. The profile covers around 45,000 distinct CDR3 sequences, with almost 4.5% appearing a single time and about 5.8% taken by the ten largest. The CDR3 is 15 residues long. Germline values: CDR1 MDHEN, CDR2 SYDVKM. V was pared by 2 bases and J by 0 bases, with 10 bases between. This clonotype showed up many times. No antigen is known for it. This sample's time point: healthy volunteer bleed at 2 weeks. Blood, whole and unfractionated, served as the source for total RNA extraction.

Sequenced: whole blood. This clonotype was sampled from a human donor in good health. Some clones in this sample may be carry-over from other donors' samples. The chain employs TRBV28 and TRBJ1-1; D not resolved. The chain's CDR3 is CASSLGSAMNTEAFF. Here the CDR3 DNA reads TGTGCCAGCAGTTTAGGTAGTGCTATGAACACTGAAGCTTTCTTT. Looking up the rest from reference TRBV28 and TRBJ1-1 gives the full variable domain: DVKVTQSSRYLVKRTGEKVFLECVQDMDHENMFWYRQDPGLGLRLIYFSYDVKMKEKGDIPEGYSVSREKKERFSLILESASTNQTSMYLCASSLGSAMNTEAFFGQGTRLTVV.